This T cell receptor beta chain originates from a study of blood T cell repertoires in COVID-19. Study at large: The cDNA or gDNA used as material had been derived from T cells, B-cell-depleted T cells, or PBMCs.

V was trimmed by 0 bases and J by 0 bases, leaving 9 bases between them. The CDR3 has 14 amino acids. Germline CDR1 and CDR2: GTSNPN and SVGIG (reference sequence). Individuals aged roughly 18 to 95 years were recruited from about two dozen US areas. Cohorts were assigned according to the clinical history that participants reported. Original data processing: Reference gene primers were amplified, and this amplification served to estimate nucleated cell counts. Assay used: immunoSEQ multiplex PCR; TCRdb lists only in-frame clones, some missing. The V and J calls and clone size are taken from that table; D and trimming were inferred from the DNA. The sample has about 210,000 clones, roughly 87% seen once; the top ten hold around a tenth.

The sample consisted of PBMCs or T cells enriched from blood (not recorded which). The source of this sequence is a man in his late teens or twenties with acute COVID-19. V usage is TRBV30 and J usage is TRBJ2-7; maybe TRBD2 (6 bases). CDR3 amino acids: CAWSVGGVSYEQYF. For the CDR3, the DNA is TGTGCCTGGAGTGTTGGCGGGGTCTCCTACGAGCAGTACTTC.